This TCR beta chain was identified in a study of cytomegalovirus exposure and HLA in healthy donors. The CDR3 runs to 12 residues. Trimming left V 2 bases short and J 5 bases short, with 6 bases between. Germline CDR1 KGHSH, CDR2 LQKENI. This PCR relied on a set of 60 Vbeta primers and 13 Jbeta primers. Data came from immunoSEQ multiplex PCR; TCRdb stores just in-frame clones and leaves some out. The sample holds about 200,000 clones. The chain links TRBV18 to TRBJ1-2, with D unresolved. The TCR comes from a girl aged 2-10 years in good health and CMV-seropositive. The sequenced sample consisted of PBMCs. The CDR3 DNA reads TGTGCCAGCTCACCAACGGGGTATGGCTACACCTTC. Its translation: CASSPTGYGYTF.